The 19 T cell receptor beta chains given below trace back to one sample, sequenced in a study of response to subunit inactivated influenza vaccine. TCRdb reprocessed the RT-PCR reads via MiXCR and lists one record per CDR3 protein. The table records 450,000 to 600,000 distinct CDR3 sequences, 6.5% to 8% of them present only once. The material sequenced was PBMCs from blood, taken roughly 24 months after vaccination. The receptors were gathered from a man aged 45 to 70 who received an inactivated influenza vaccine.

The chain couples TRBV24-1 to TRBJ2-1, with TRBD1 matching 12 bases. This CDR3 has 14 residues. V lost 5 bases, J lost 6 bases, and 1 base stayed unmatched. Germline V CDR1 and CDR2: KGHDR, SFDVKD. For the CDR3, the DNA is TGTGCCACCAGTGTGGGACAGGGGGCCAATGAGCAGTTCTTC. It encodes CATSVGQGANEQFF.

The rearrangement links TRBV7-6 to TRBJ2-1; D unclear. Germline CDR1 SGHVS, CDR2 FNYEAQ. V lost 2 bases and J lost 9, with 11 bases in between. This CDR3 comprises 13 residues. This chain's CDR3 is CASSLTEMGEQFF. Written as DNA, the CDR3 is TGTGCCAGCAGCTTAACCGAGATGGGTGAGCAGTTCTTC.

This clonotype was counted at least ten times. This chain links TRBV7-6 with TRBJ2-1, with TRBD2 matching over 10 bases. With V trimmed by 0 bases and J by 4 bases, 6 bases remained unmatched. CDR1 is SGHVS and CDR2 is FNYEAQ in the germline V gene. The CDR3 runs to 17 residues. The CDR3 region has the DNA TGTGCCAGCAGCTTAGCCCACGGGACTAGCGTTTACAATGAGCAGTTCTTC. Amino acids: CASSLAHGTSVYNEQFF.

The V call is TRBV7-2, the J call TRBJ2-5, with 9 bases aligning to TRBD2. The CDR3 runs 17 residues. Germline lookup yields CDR1 SGHTA and CDR2 FQGNSA. The V gene end was trimmed by 0 bases and the J gene end by 4 bases; junction bases not matched to a gene: 9. The CDR3 DNA is TGTGCCAGCAGCTTAGCACTAGCGGGTCTAAGGGGAGAGACCCAGTACTTC. Translated: CASSLALAGLRGETQYF.

The table lists this clonotype with a few counts. The rearrangement links TRBV7-2 to TRBJ2-7; TRBD1 matches at 8 bases. Germline CDR1 reads SGHTA; CDR2 reads FQGNSA. V was clipped by 6 bases and J by 3 bases; unmatched bases: 10. The CDR3 has 15 amino acids. CDR3: CASRPSGGVGYEQYF. The CDR3 DNA is TGTGCCAGCAGACCATCAGGGGGCGTTGGCTACGAGCAGTACTTC.

The sample holds a few counts of this clonotype. The chain employs TRBV20-1 and TRBJ1-4, with TRBD1 identical over 8 bases. V dropped 3 bases and J dropped 5; count of bases not matched to a gene: 5. This CDR3 region has 14 residues. Germline lookup yields CDR1 DFQATT and CDR2 SNEGSKA (reference sequence). The CDR3 loop is CSARTGVINEKLFF. The CDR3 nucleotides are TGCAGTGCTAGGACAGGGGTGATAAATGAAAAACTGTTTTTT.

V gene TRBV12-3 or TRBV12-4 combines with J gene TRBJ2-7, with TRBD2 matching over 13 bases. CDR3 length: 15 amino acids. The V gene end was trimmed by 4 bases and the J gene end by 4 bases; junction bases not matched to a gene: 4. The CDR3: CASSSTSGGAYEQYF. In DNA, the CDR3 is TGTGCCAGCAGTTCCACTAGCGGGGGGGCATACGAGCAGTACTTC.

This clonotype was recorded a few times. The rearrangement links TRBV12-3 or TRBV12-4 to TRBJ1-1; possibly TRBD1 for D (5 bases). Trimming took 3 bases from V and 13 from J, leaving 18 bases between them. The CDR3 loop spans 13 amino acids. This CDR3 reads CASSLGQGGRDFF. CDR3 in DNA: TGTGCCAGCAGTTTGGGGCAGGGAGGACGAGATTTCTTT.

The chain carries TRBV9 and TRBJ2-3, with a tentative D call TRBD1 (6 bases). Germline loops: CDR1 SGDLS, CDR2 YYNGEE. This CDR3 is 14 amino acids long. V was trimmed by 2 bases and J by 6 bases, leaving 13 bases between them. Here the CDR3 DNA reads TGTGCCAGCAGCGTGGGCCAAGGGGGTGATACGCAGTATTTT. It specifies CASSVGQGGDTQYF.

This clonotype has more than one count but fewer than ten. This chain uses TRBV28 with TRBJ2-7, with D unclear. V gave up 8 bases and J gave up 0 bases, with 11 bases separating them. This CDR3 is 13 amino acids long. Germline loops: CDR1 MDHEN, CDR2 SYDVKM. CDR3 DNA sequence: TGTGCCAGCTCAGGTTTGGACTCCTACGAGCAGTACTTC. Translated: CASSGLDSYEQYF.

The CDR3 loop is CSARGRGNNEQFF. CDR3 sequence (DNA): TGCAGTGCTAGAGGCCGAGGAAACAATGAGCAGTTCTTC. The chain recombines TRBV20-1 with TRBJ2-1, with no clear D. This CDR3 is built from 13 residues. Germline-derived CDR1 and CDR2 are DFQATT and SNEGSKA (reference sequence). V shed 1 base and J shed 5 bases, with 9 bases lying between them.

This clonotype was detected only a few times. The chain combines TRBV5-1 with TRBJ2-7; no clear D gene. This CDR3 is built from 15 residues. The germline gives CDR1 SGHRS, CDR2 YFSETQ. With 1 base removed from V and 3 bases from J, the gap between germline ends came to 14 bases. The CDR3 region is CASSLTSTLLYEQYF. CDR3 bases: TGCGCCAGCAGCTTGACGTCCACCCTACTCTACGAGCAGTACTTC.

This clonotype was counted a few times. V and J are TRBV5-8 and TRBJ1-2; D unresolved. Germline V gene lookup returns CDR1 SGHTS and CDR2 YDEGEE. The V and J ends lost 0 bases and 6 bases respectively, with 12 bases between them. This CDR3 region has 14 residues. CDR3 nucleotide sequence: TGTGCCAGCAGCTTGGGTTACGCGATTCATGGCTACACCTTC. Its translation: CASSLGYAIHGYTF.

This clonotype was recorded at least ten times. V and J are TRBV12-3 or TRBV12-4 and TRBJ2-3, with D uncertain. This CDR3 spans 16 amino acids. Trimming shortened V by 6 bases and J by 2 bases, and 18 bases separated the two germline ends. The CDR3 is CASRTSFGPHTDTQYF. CDR3 nucleotide sequence: TGTGCCAGCAGGACCTCGTTTGGGCCCCACACAGATACGCAGTATTTT.

This clonotype was seen more than once but under ten times. The V call is TRBV20-1, the J call TRBJ1-1; D is possibly TRBD1 (6 bases). The V and J ends lost 2 bases and 1 base respectively, with 11 bases between them. Germline values: CDR1 DFQATT, CDR2 SNEGSKA (reference sequence). The length of the CDR3 is 14 residues. In DNA, the CDR3 is TGCAGTGCTAGACAGGGACATGGGAACACTGAAGCTTTCTTT. It yields the protein CSARQGHGNTEAFF.

This clonotype was seen repeatedly, ten times or more. The J gene is TRBJ2-1, the V gene TRBV24-1; D gene uncertain. Per germline, CDR1 KGHDR and CDR2 SFDVKD. CDR3 length: 13 residues. Trimming shortened V by 6 bases and J by 0 bases, and 5 bases separated the two germline ends. For the CDR3, the DNA is TGTGCCACCAGTTCGAGCTCCTACAATGAGCAGTTCTTC. Residues: CATSSSSYNEQFF.

This clonotype was counted a few times. This chain connects TRBV29-1 to TRBJ2-7; 13 nucleotides agree with TRBD2. Per the germline V gene, CDR1 is SQVTM and CDR2 is ANQGSEA. The length of the CDR3 is 15 residues. Losses at the gene ends were 3 bases for V and 3 bases for J; bases not matched to a gene: 5. In DNA form, the CDR3 reads TGCAGCGTTGAGGTCGGACTAGCGGGGGACTACGAGCAGTACTTC. Residues: CSVEVGLAGDYEQYF.

At least ten counts were recorded for this clonotype. The genes are TRBV5-1 and TRBJ1-3; 7 positions match TRBD1. Germline V gene lookup returns CDR1 SGHRS and CDR2 YFSETQ. V lost 4 bases, J lost 2 bases, and 6 bases stayed unmatched. The CDR3 is made up of 15 amino acids. The CDR3 sequence is CASSKDRAAGNTIYF. The CDR3, as DNA: TGCGCCAGCAGCAAAGACAGGGCAGCTGGAAACACCATATATTTT.

The table lists this clonotype with a few counts. V gene TRBV12-3 or TRBV12-4 combines with J gene TRBJ2-2; tentative D call: TRBD2 (6 bases). The V end lost 0 bases, the J end lost 6 bases, and 11 bases lay between the germline ends. The CDR3 is made up of 15 amino acids. CDR3: CASSLARRGSGELFF. CDR3 bases: TGTGCCAGCAGTTTAGCGAGGAGGGGCTCCGGGGAGCTGTTTTTT.